This TCR beta chain was captured by sequencing in a study of blood T cell repertoires in COVID-19. Study information: The United States, Italy and Spain were the sources of the acute and convalescent COVID-19 samples. T cells, B-cell-depleted T cells, or PBMCs supplied cDNA or gDNA.

Authors' methods: The assay estimated nucleated cells by amplifying reference gene primers. Using immunoSEQ multiplex PCR, the repertoire was profiled, and TCRdb retains in-frame clones only, with some absent. That table furnishes V, J and clone size, whereas the DNA furnished D and trimming. The table lists 50,000 to 65,000 clones, approximately 86% of them singletons. This TCR derives from a man over 45 with active COVID-19. The sample taken for sequencing was peripheral blood.

CDR3 amino acids: CASFKGQGSYNEQFF. The CDR3 bases are TGTGCCAGTTTTAAGGGACAGGGGTCCTACAATGAGCAGTTCTTC. The chain couples TRBV6-5 to TRBJ2-1, with 10 nucleotides matching TRBD1. CDR1 is MNHEY, CDR2 SVGAGI, per germline. The CDR3 has 15 residues. V lost 9 bases to trimming and J lost 1 base; unmatched junction nucleotides: 6.